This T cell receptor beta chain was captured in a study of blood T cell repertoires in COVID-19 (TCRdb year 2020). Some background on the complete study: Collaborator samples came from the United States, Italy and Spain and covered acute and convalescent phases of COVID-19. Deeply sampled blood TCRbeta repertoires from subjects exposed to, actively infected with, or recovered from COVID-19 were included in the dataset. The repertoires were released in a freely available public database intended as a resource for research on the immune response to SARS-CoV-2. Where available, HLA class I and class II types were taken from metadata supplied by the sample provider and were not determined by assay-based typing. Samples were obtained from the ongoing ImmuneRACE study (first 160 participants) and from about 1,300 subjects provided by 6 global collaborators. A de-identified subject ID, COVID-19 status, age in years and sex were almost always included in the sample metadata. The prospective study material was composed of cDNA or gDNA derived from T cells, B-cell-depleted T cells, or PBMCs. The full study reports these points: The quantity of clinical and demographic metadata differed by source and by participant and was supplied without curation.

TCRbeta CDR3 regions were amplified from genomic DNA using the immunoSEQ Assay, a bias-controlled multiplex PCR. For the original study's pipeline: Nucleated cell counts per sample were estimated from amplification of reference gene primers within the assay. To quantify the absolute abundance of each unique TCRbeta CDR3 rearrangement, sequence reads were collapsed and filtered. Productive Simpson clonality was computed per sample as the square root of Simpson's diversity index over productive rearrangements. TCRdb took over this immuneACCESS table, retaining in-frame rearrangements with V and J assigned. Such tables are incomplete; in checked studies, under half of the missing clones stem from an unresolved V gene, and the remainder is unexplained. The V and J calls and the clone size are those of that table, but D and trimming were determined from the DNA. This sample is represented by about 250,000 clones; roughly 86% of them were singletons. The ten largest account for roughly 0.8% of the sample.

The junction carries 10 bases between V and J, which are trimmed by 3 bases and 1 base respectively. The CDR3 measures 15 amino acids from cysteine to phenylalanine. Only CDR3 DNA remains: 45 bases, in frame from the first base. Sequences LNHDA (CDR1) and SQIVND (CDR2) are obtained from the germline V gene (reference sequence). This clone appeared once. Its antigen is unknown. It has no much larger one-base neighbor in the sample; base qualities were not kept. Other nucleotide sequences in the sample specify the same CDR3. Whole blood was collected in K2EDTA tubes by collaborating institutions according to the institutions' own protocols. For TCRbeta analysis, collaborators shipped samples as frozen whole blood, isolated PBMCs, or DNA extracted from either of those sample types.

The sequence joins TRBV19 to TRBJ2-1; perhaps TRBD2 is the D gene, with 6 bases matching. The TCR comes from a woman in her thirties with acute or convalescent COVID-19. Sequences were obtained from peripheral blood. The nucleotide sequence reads TGTGCCAGTAGTATGGGGGGACGATCCTACAATGAGCAGTTCTTC. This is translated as CASSMGGRSYNEQFF.